This T cell receptor beta chain stems from a study of T cell responses to AZD1222 COVID-19 vaccine. The overall study: Some second doses came at about 4 weeks and others at about 12 weeks; these were pooled.

Clones were sequenced by immunoSEQ multiplex PCR, and TCRdb holds only the in-frame ones, with some missing. The sample includes 140,000 to 150,000 clones, about 92% of them seen just once. To note about this clone: The antigen remains undetermined.

Between the trimmed V and J ends, which lost 3 bases and 7 bases, there was a span of 13 bases. The CDR3 sequence is 14 residues long. Looked up from germline, CDR1 is MNHEY and CDR2 is SMNVEV (reference sequence). General study points: Baseline testing showed seropositivity in only six or seven AZD1222 recipients.

Sequenced here: peripheral blood, sampled on day 0 of AZD1222 vaccination. The sequence was collected from an adult in good health. The rearrangement joins TRBV27 to TRBJ2-1, with a possible D match to TRBD2 (5 bases). CDR3 in amino acids: CASSFPSLQNEQFF. CDR3 DNA sequence: TGTGCCAGCAGTTTCCCTAGCTTGCAGAATGAGCAGTTCTTC.